These 17 T cell receptor beta chains share one sample of origin, sequenced in a study of shared clonotypes between healthy human individuals. Data came from immunoSEQ multiplex PCR; TCRdb stores just in-frame clones and leaves some out. The repertoire consists of a few million clones, with over 90% occurring once and the leading ten covering around 0.4%. The specimen sequenced was naive CD4+ T cells from PBMCs. Indicated subset: CD45RA+ positively selected. These receptors were obtained from a man younger than 35 in good health. Some clones in this sample may be carry-over from other donors' samples.

The V call is TRBV16, the J call TRBJ2-7; possible D gene TRBD1, 6 bases. The CDR3 covers 13 residues. Germline CDR1 KGHSY, CDR2 FQNENV. V lost 7 bases to trimming and J lost 6 bases, with 16 bases between them. In nucleotides, the CDR3 is TGTGCCAGCACCCCCGGACAGCCTTTCGAGCAGTACTTC. It is translated as CASTPGQPFEQYF.

The chain couples TRBV6-5 to TRBJ1-2; 9 nucleotides line up with TRBD1. The length of the CDR3 is 13 residues. Per germline, CDR1 MNHEY and CDR2 SVGAGI. Trimming removed 5 bases from V and 5 bases from J; junction bases left unmatched: 3. This chain's CDR3 is CASSIQGAYGYTF. The CDR3 DNA sequence: TGTGCCAGCAGTATACAGGGGGCGTATGGCTACACCTTC.

The genes are TRBV5-6 and TRBJ1-1, with TRBD1 matching over 10 bases. The CDR3 is 15 amino acids. Per germline, CDR1 SGHDT and CDR2 YYEEEE. Trimming took 4 bases from V and 4 from J; bases not matched to a gene: 7. CDR3 bases: TGTGCCAGCAGCCGGTCGACAGGGGGCTCCACTGAAGCTTTCTTT. Translated, it gives CASSRSTGGSTEAFF.

V and J are TRBV27 and TRBJ2-7; 13 positions match TRBD2. Germline CDR1 and CDR2: MNHEY and SMNVEV (reference sequence). The CDR3 is 15 residues long. J gave up 6 bases and V 5 bases, and 7 bases lay outside the gene matches. DNA for the CDR3: TGTGCCAGCAGTCCTCGGACTAGCGGGAGCCTCGAGCAGTACTTC. Translated: CASSPRTSGSLEQYF.

The chain carries TRBV5-1 and TRBJ2-1, with 10 bases aligning to TRBD2. This CDR3 has 19 amino acids. Germline values: CDR1 SGHRS, CDR2 YFSETQ. Trimming cost V 3 bases and J 3 bases; bases outside gene matches: 15. CDR3 bases: TGCGCCAGCAGCTCCCTGGGGACTAGCGAATCGAAATTCTACAATGAGCAGTTCTTC. Encoded protein: CASSSLGTSESKFYNEQFF.

The chain carries TRBV5-5 and TRBJ1-1; possibly TRBD1 for D (6 bases). This CDR3 region has 17 residues. V lost 0 bases, J lost 0 bases, and 15 bases lay in between. The germline gives CDR1 SGHKS, CDR2 YYEKEE (reference sequence). The CDR3 DNA is TGTGCCAGCAGCTTGGGGACAGACCTAGTGTTGAACACTGAAGCTTTCTTT. Residues: CASSLGTDLVLNTEAFF.

The CDR3 DNA reads as TGTGCCAGCAGCCAAAACCAGGCGGGGATCACCGGGGAGCTGTTTTTT. As protein: CASSQNQAGITGELFF. The V and J genes are TRBV7-2 and TRBJ2-2; TRBD2 is a possible D gene (6 bases). Trimming stripped 5 bases from V and 4 bases from J, with 17 bases between. The CDR3 runs 16 residues. CDR1 SGHTA and CDR2 FQGNSA come from the germline V gene. The full variable domain, its missing parts supplied by reference TRBV7-2 and TRBJ2-2, is GAGVSQSPSNKVTEKGKDVELRCDPISGHTALYWYRQSLGQGLEFLIYFQGNSAPDKSGLPSDRFSAERTGGSVSTLTIQRTQQEDSAVYLCASSQNQAGITGELFFGEGSRLTVL.

The chain carries TRBV4-3 and TRBJ1-3; D gene unclear. The CDR3 totals 14 residues. Germline CDR1 LGHNA, CDR2 YSLEER. The V end lost 1 base, the J end lost 4 bases, and 8 bases lay between the germline ends. CDR3 amino acids: CASSQVRSGNTIYF. CDR3 DNA: TGCGCCAGCAGCCAAGTACGCAGCGGAAACACCATATATTTT.

Worth noting for this clone: The identical CDR3 is also encoded by other nucleotide sequences in the sample. This sequence joins TRBV5-1 and TRBJ2-3; 7 nucleotides match TRBD2. CDR1 and CDR2 from the germline V gene are SGHRS and YFSETQ. The CDR3 covers 15 residues. J gave up 2 bases and V 0 bases, and 3 bases lay outside the gene matches. In DNA form, the CDR3 reads TGCGCCAGCAGCTTGGGTGGGAGGGACACAGATACGCAGTATTTT. The encoded protein is CASSLGGRDTDTQYF.

The chain employs TRBV4-3 and TRBJ2-1; D may be TRBD2 (6 bases). Trimming shortened V by 0 bases and J by 11 bases, and 11 bases separated the two germline ends. Germline assignment: CDR1 LGHNA and CDR2 YSLEER. The CDR3 contains 13 residues. The DNA for the CDR3 is TGCGCCAGCAGCCAAGATAGCGGCTCTAAGCAGTTCTTC. Its translation is CASSQDSGSKQFF.

The chain uses TRBV14 and TRBJ2-3; D ambiguous. There are 14 residues in the CDR3. Germline loops: CDR1 SGHDN, CDR2 FVKESK. V lost 2 bases to trimming and J lost 2 bases, with 8 bases between them. The CDR3 reads CASSQSTVTDTQYF. The CDR3 DNA reads TGTGCCAGCAGCCAATCTACAGTCACAGATACGCAGTATTTT.

The chain links TRBV7-8 to TRBJ1-2, with no clear D. Germline loops: CDR1 SGHVS, CDR2 FQNEAQ. The CDR3 contains 13 residues. The V end lost 1 base, the J end lost 4 bases, and 7 bases lay between the germline ends. This CDR3 reads CASSLVSLYGYTF. In DNA, the CDR3 is TGTGCCAGCAGCTTAGTATCGCTCTATGGCTACACCTTC.

CDR3 bases: TGTGCCAGCAGTTTTGGTAGCACGCGGGAGACCCAGTACTTC. Its translation is CASSFGSTRETQYF. The chain carries TRBV28 and TRBJ2-5; D unresolved. CDR1 is MDHEN, CDR2 SYDVKM, per germline. Trimming removed 3 bases at V and 5 bases at J, with 13 bases between. The CDR3 has 14 residues.

This clone is a singleton in its sample. The chain links TRBV5-4 to TRBJ1-1; D may be TRBD1 (5 bases). V shed 3 bases and J shed 4 bases, with 13 bases lying between them. Per the germline V gene, CDR1 is SGHNT and CDR2 is YYREEE (reference sequence). The CDR3 has 14 residues. The CDR3: CASSSGGGSTEAFF. The CDR3 nucleotides are TGTGCCAGCAGCTCTGGGGGGGGTAGCACTGAAGCTTTCTTT.

This chain connects TRBV18 to TRBJ2-5; weak D call: TRBD1 (6 bases). Germline CDR1 and CDR2: KGHSH and LQKENI. V was pared by 5 bases and J by 3 bases, with 13 bases between. The length of the CDR3 is 14 residues. CDR3 sequence reads: CASSSGQTEETQYF. The CDR3 DNA follows: TGTGCCAGCTCATCGGGACAAACAGAAGAGACCCAGTACTTC.

The CDR3 sequence is CASSLLGKSNQPQHF. The CDR3 DNA follows: TGCGCCAGCAGCTTGTTGGGAAAGAGCAATCAGCCCCAGCATTTT. The genes are TRBV5-1 and TRBJ1-5, with D uncertain. The CDR3 totals 15 residues. The germline V gene encodes CDR1 SGHRS and CDR2 YFSETQ. V gave up 1 base and J gave up 1 base, with 9 bases separating them.

The chain is built from TRBV6-6 and TRBJ2-7, with TRBD2 matching over 14 bases. V lost 4 bases, J lost 4 bases, and 6 bases stayed unmatched. The CDR3 runs to 16 residues. Germline CDR1 MNHNY, CDR2 SVGAGI (reference sequence). CDR3 nucleotide sequence: TGTGCCAGCAGTTTCGGACTAGCGGGAGGTCGATACGAGCAGTACTTC. Amino acid sequence: CASSFGLAGGRYEQYF.